This T cell receptor (beta chain) was sequenced for a study of Graves' ophthalmopathy and Graves' hyperthyroidism. Study details: The authors defined stable hyperthyroidism as no ophthalmopathy within 18 months of follow-up.

TCR beta CDR3 amplification used RNA transcripts. First-round RT-PCR employed HTBI primers, with a second-round multiplex PCR after it. Using its own MiXCR run on the multiplex PCR reads, TCRdb lists one record per CDR3 protein. Here the sample spans over a million distinct CDR3 sequences, about 35% being singletons. Per germline, CDR1 MDHEN and CDR2 SYDVKM. The germline V and J ends were trimmed by 4 bases and 10 bases, with 10 bases remaining between them. The CDR3 runs to 11 residues. This sequence was found in an adult man with Graves' hyperthyroidism. The sample comprised peripheral blood or thyroid tissue (not recorded which). The V and J genes are TRBV28 and TRBJ2-5, with D perhaps matching TRBD2 (5 bases). In DNA form, the CDR3 reads TGTGCCAGCAGTTACCCCGGGGACCAGTACTTC. Amino acids: CASSYPGDQYF. Looking up the rest from reference TRBV28 and TRBJ2-5 gives the full variable domain: DVKVTQSSRYLVKRTGEKVFLECVQDMDHENMFWYRQDPGLGLRLIYFSYDVKMKEKGDIPEGYSVSREKKERFSLILESASTNQTSMYLCASSYPGDQYFGPGTRLLVL.